A single sample gave rise to the 18 T cell receptor beta chains below, sequenced in a study of blood T cell repertoires in COVID-19. Clones were sequenced by immunoSEQ multiplex PCR, and TCRdb holds only the in-frame ones, with some missing. The sample carries under 250,000 clones, roughly 82% recorded once. Sample: peripheral blood. The receptors here all came from a human donor in a cohort sampled during active COVID-19.

The rearrangement joins TRBV28 to TRBJ2-5; 14 nucleotides match TRBD2. Germline V gives CDR1 MDHEN, CDR2 SYDVKM. This CDR3 comprises 14 residues. V lost 6 bases and J lost 5; bases outside the gene matches: 2. CDR3 coding DNA: TGTGCCAGCAGCGGACTAGCGGGAGGCGAGACCCAGTACTTC. It encodes CASSGLAGGETQYF.

This sequence joins TRBV7-8 and TRBJ2-7; no definite D call. Trimming stripped 0 bases from V and 1 base from J, with 7 bases between. CDR3 length: 14 residues. Germline V gene data show CDR1 as SGHVS and CDR2 as FQNEAQ. This CDR3 reads CASSLARKSYEQYF. CDR3 coding DNA: TGTGCCAGCAGCTTAGCGCGGAAATCCTACGAGCAGTACTTC.

CDR3: CASSAGQVVTGELFF. The CDR3 bases are TGTGCCAGCAGCGCGGGACAGGTTGTCACCGGGGAGCTGTTTTTT. This chain uses TRBV7-9 with TRBJ2-2, with 8 nucleotides matching TRBD1. CDR1 and CDR2 (germline): SEHNR, FQNEAQ (reference sequence). The CDR3 has 15 residues. V gave up 5 bases and J gave up 4 bases; unmatched junction bases: 6. The entire variable domain, with the rest obtained from reference TRBV7-9 and TRBJ2-2, is as follows: DTGVSQNPRHKITKRGQNVTFRCDPISEHNRLYWYRQTLGQGPEFLTYFQNEAQLEKSRLLSDRFSAERPKGSFSTLEIQRTEQGDSAMYLCASSAGQVVTGELFFGEGSRLTVL.

V and J are TRBV28 and TRBJ2-3; TRBD2 aligns across 8 bases. The V segment lost 6 bases and the J segment 5 bases; nucleotides outside the gene matches: 7. Germline V gene data show CDR1 as MDHEN and CDR2 as SYDVKM. This CDR3 region has 14 residues. The CDR3 sequence is CASRSGGPGDTQYF. In DNA form, the CDR3 reads TGTGCCAGCAGATCGGGAGGGCCGGGAGATACGCAGTATTTT. The full variable domain, completed using reference TRBV28 and TRBJ2-3, is DVKVTQSSRYLVKRTGEKVFLECVQDMDHENMFWYRQDPGLGLRLIYFSYDVKMKEKGDIPEGYSVSREKKERFSLILESASTNQTSMYLCASRSGGPGDTQYFGPGTRLTVL.

The chain is built from TRBV5-1 and TRBJ2-1, with TRBD2 matching over 10 bases. V was clipped by 4 bases and J by 7 bases; unmatched bases: 8. The length of the CDR3 is 15 residues. Germline values: CDR1 SGHRS, CDR2 YFSETQ. CDR3: CASSPASGRVNEQFF. In DNA form, the CDR3 reads TGCGCCAGCAGCCCGGCCAGCGGGAGGGTGAATGAGCAGTTCTTC. The entire variable domain, with the rest obtained from reference TRBV5-1 and TRBJ2-1, is as follows: KAGVTQTPRYLIKTRGQQVTLSCSPISGHRSVSWYQQTPGQGLQFLFEYFSETQRNKGNFPGRFSGRQFSNSRSEMNVSTLELGDSALYLCASSPASGRVNEQFFGPGTRLTVL.

The chain has TRBV5-8 and TRBJ1-5, with D unclear. The CDR3 consists of 12 residues. V was trimmed by 0 bases and J by 10 bases, leaving 8 bases between them. Germline loops: CDR1 SGHTS, CDR2 YDEGEE. The CDR3 DNA reads TGTGCCAGCAGCTTGGGAGGATATCCCCAGCATTTT. Its protein product is CASSLGGYPQHF.

This clone was detected once. The chain has TRBV4-1 and TRBJ1-6, with 11 bases lining up with TRBD1. The V gene's germline CDR1 is MGHRA and CDR2 YSYEKL. Trimming took 3 bases from V and 11 from J; bases not matched to a gene: 3. This CDR3 region has 14 residues. The DNA of the CDR3 is TGCGCCAGCAGCCATGGGACAGGGGGGCCACCCCTCCACTTT. Protein product: CASSHGTGGPPLHF.

The chain couples TRBV4-2 to TRBJ2-1; 10 bases are shared with TRBD2. V lost 4 bases, J lost 8 bases, and 14 bases stayed unmatched. The CDR3 extends over 17 amino acids. CDR1 LGHNA and CDR2 YNFKEQ come from the germline V gene. In DNA form, the CDR3 reads TGTGCCAGCAGCCGGTTAGAAGGGCTAGCGGGAGCCGATGAGCAGTTCTTC. The encoded protein is CASSRLEGLAGADEQFF.

The DNA for the CDR3 is TGCAGCGTCCTATTGGGACTAGGGTACAATGAGCAGTTCTTC. It is translated as CSVLLGLGYNEQFF. The V and J genes are TRBV29-1 and TRBJ2-1; 8 positions agree with TRBD2. Germline V CDR1 and CDR2: SQVTM, ANQGSEA. Losses at the gene ends were 6 bases for V and 4 bases for J; bases not matched to a gene: 8. The CDR3 has 14 amino acids.

The genes are TRBV4-2 and TRBJ1-2; tentative D call: TRBD1 (6 bases). Germline loops: CDR1 LGHNA, CDR2 YNFKEQ. Between the trimmed V and J ends, which lost 1 base and 5 bases, there was a span of 11 bases. This CDR3 contains 14 residues. The CDR3 region is CASSQVAGEYGYTF. CDR3 bases: TGTGCCAGCAGCCAAGTCGCAGGGGAATATGGCTACACCTTC.

For the CDR3, the DNA is TGTGCCAGTATCAGTCCCTCCTACAATGAGCAGTTCTTC. Its protein product is CASISPSYNEQFF. The chain employs TRBV19 and TRBJ2-1, with D hard to call. Germline V gene data show CDR1 as LNHDA and CDR2 as SQIVND (reference sequence). V was trimmed by 7 bases and J by 0 bases, leaving 7 bases between them. The CDR3 consists of 13 residues.

This clone appeared a few times. CDR3 amino acids: CASSVALRREAGELFF. CDR3 DNA: TGTGCCAGCAGCGTAGCGCTGCGGCGGGAGGCCGGGGAGCTGTTTTTT. J is TRBJ2-2 and V is TRBV9; 8 nucleotides align to TRBD2. CDR1 SGDLS and CDR2 YYNGEE come from the germline V gene. This CDR3 spans 16 amino acids. V shed 0 bases and J 6 bases; nucleotides not matched to a gene: 7.

This clone turned up a few times. V is TRBV4-2 and J is TRBJ2-1; D is undetermined. The germline V gene has CDR1 LGHNA and CDR2 YNFKEQ. The CDR3 loop spans 12 amino acids. Trimming shortened V by 3 bases and J by 8 bases, and 8 bases separated the two germline ends. The CDR3 nucleotides are TGTGCCAGCAGCCACGACGGGTATGAGCAGTTCTTC. Translating gives CASSHDGYEQFF.

The chain is built from TRBV28 and TRBJ2-1, with 11 bases fitting TRBD1. The CDR3 totals 15 residues. V dropped 6 bases and J dropped 4; count of bases not matched to a gene: 5. Looked up from germline, CDR1 is MDHEN and CDR2 is SYDVKM. The CDR3 loop reads CASRTGTGGYNEQFF. CDR3 DNA: TGTGCCAGCAGAACCGGGACAGGGGGTTACAATGAGCAGTTCTTC.

This clone has more than one count but fewer than ten. The V call is TRBV5-8, the J call TRBJ2-7, with 10 bases aligning to TRBD2. V was pared by 2 bases and J by 3 bases, with 5 bases of the junction left unmatched. Germline V gene lookup returns CDR1 SGHTS and CDR2 YDEGEE. The CDR3 is 15 amino acids. The CDR3 region is CASSFEGLALYEQYF. The DNA for the CDR3 is TGTGCCAGCAGCTTTGAGGGACTAGCGCTCTACGAGCAGTACTTC.

V and J are TRBV19 and TRBJ1-2; 7 bases are shared with TRBD1. The CDR3 is 14 amino acids. Trimming at V came to 7 bases and at J to 1 base, leaving 6 bases not matched to a gene. CDR1 and CDR2 from the germline V gene are LNHDA and SQIVND (reference sequence). This chain's CDR3 is CASKGGLLNYGYTF. The CDR3 coding sequence is TGTGCCAGTAAAGGGGGCCTTCTTAACTATGGCTACACCTTC. Supplemented by reference TRBV19 and TRBJ1-2, the full variable domain reads DGGITQSPKYLFRKEGQNVTLSCEQNLNHDAMYWYRQDPGQGLRLIYYSQIVNDFQKGDIAEGYSVSREKKESFPLTVTSAQKNPTAFYLCASKGGLLNYGYTFGSGTRLTVV.

The rearrangement links TRBV6-2 or TRBV6-3 to TRBJ2-3; 10 bases line up with TRBD2. The J segment lost 2 bases and the V segment lost 2 bases, leaving 4 bases of the junction unmatched. Germline lookup yields CDR1 MNHEY and CDR2 SVGEGT. CDR3 length equals 16 residues. CDR3 DNA: TGTGCCAGCAGTTACAAAGCGGGAGGGACCACAGATACGCAGTATTTT. It is translated as CASSYKAGGTTDTQYF.

The chain carries TRBV7-2 and TRBJ1-4, with 9 nucleotides matching TRBD1. Germline-derived CDR1 and CDR2 are SGHTA and FQGNSA. J was trimmed by 8 bases and V by 3 bases; bases with no gene match: 7. CDR3 length: 15 residues. The CDR3 DNA follows: TGTGCCAGCAGCTTGAACAGGGGGCCCGCCGAAAAACTGTTTTTT. Its protein is CASSLNRGPAEKLFF.